This is a list of T cell receptor beta chains from one sample in a study of PD-L1 blockade in urothelial cancer. Produced via immunoSEQ multiplex PCR; TCRdb's table is partial and in-frame only. The table lists about 86,000 clones, 70% to 90% of them singletons. The source was PBMCs, collected around atezolizumab (anti-PD-L1) treatment. These TCRs come from a man in his sixties with urothelial cancer. Both conserved end residues are trimmed from each CDR3.

TRBV6-1 | ASSRGLRTDTQY
TRBV11-2 | ASSFFGGDSPLH
TRBV2 | ASSSGQVYNQPQH
TRBV10-3 | AISESKGGGGYT
TRBV6-6 | ASRSEARGQRQPQH
TRBV2 | ASARKREIISYEQY
TRBV6-1 | ASSATGLSGNTIY
TRBV11-2 | ASSKLREPHYGYT
TRBV19 | ASRDRGLQRGEKLF
TRBV28 | AGQDLSNQPQH
TRBV9 | ASSVRQVNTGELF
TRBV5-1 | ASSLLAGGNEQF
TRBV6-6 | ASNTGFNEQF
TRBV7-3 | ASSFWASRTLKDTGELF
TRBV10-1 | ASSEGLAHTDTQY
TRBV21-1 | ASSKAKGDRFYEQY
TRBV7-3 | ASSLILAGNINEQF
TRBV4-1 | ASSSTRQAPEQY
TRBV2 | ASSNRGLNSPLH
TRBV20-1 | SARKRTEQY